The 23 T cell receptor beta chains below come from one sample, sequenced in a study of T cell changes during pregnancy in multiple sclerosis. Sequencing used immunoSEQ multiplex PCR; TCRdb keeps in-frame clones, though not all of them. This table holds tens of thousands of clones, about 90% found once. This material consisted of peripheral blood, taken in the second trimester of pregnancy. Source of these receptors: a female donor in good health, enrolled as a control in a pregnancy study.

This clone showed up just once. Written as DNA, the CDR3 is TGTGCCATCAGCAGGACAGGTGATCATGGCTACACCTTC. Its translation: CAISRTGDHGYTF. The chain links TRBV10-3 to TRBJ1-2, with 7 bases lining up with TRBD1. The germline V gene encodes CDR1 ENHRY and CDR2 SYGVKD. V lost 6 bases to trimming and J lost 6 bases; unmatched junction nucleotides: 7. This CDR3 is 13 amino acids long.

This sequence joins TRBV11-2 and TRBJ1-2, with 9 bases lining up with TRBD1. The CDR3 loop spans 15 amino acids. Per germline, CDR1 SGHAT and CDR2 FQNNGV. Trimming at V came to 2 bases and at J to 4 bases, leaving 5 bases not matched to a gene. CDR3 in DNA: TGTGCCAGCAGCTTATTAAACAGGGGGCTCTATGGCTACACCTTC. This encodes CASSLLNRGLYGYTF.

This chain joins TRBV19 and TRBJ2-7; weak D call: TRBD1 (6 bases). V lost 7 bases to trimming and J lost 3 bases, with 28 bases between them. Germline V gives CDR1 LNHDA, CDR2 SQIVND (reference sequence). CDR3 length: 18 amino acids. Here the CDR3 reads CASTGPAADRRSRYEQYF. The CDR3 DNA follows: TGTGCCAGTACGGGCCCTGCTGCGGACAGACGTAGTCGCTACGAGCAGTACTTC.

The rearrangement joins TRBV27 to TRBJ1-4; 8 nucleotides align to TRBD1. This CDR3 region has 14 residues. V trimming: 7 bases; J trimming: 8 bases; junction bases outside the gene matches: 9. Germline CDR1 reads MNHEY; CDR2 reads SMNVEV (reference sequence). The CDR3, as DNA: TGTGCCAGCATGACTGGACAGGGAGGGGAAAAACTGTTTTTT. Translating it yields CASMTGQGGEKLFF. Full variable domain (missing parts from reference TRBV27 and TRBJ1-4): EAQVTQNPRYLITVTGKKLTVTCSQNMNHEYMSWYRQDPGLGLRQIYYSMNVEVTDKGDVPEGYKVSRKEKRNFPLILESPSPNQTSLYFCASMTGQGGEKLFFGSGTQLSVL.

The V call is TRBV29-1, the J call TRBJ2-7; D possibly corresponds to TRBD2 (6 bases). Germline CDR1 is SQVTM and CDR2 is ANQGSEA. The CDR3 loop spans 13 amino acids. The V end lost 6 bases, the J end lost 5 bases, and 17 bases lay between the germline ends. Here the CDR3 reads CSVAPLRGNEQYF. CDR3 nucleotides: TGCAGCGTCGCCCCTCTCCGGGGGAACGAGCAGTACTTC.

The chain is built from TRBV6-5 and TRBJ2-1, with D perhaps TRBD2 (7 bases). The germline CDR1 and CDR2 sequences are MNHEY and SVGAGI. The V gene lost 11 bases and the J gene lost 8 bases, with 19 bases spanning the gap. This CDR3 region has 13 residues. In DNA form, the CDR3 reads TGTGCCGCCGGGGGGCGAGGTTCCCATGAGCAGTTCTTC. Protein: CAAGGRGSHEQFF.

The DNA of the CDR3 is TGCGCCAGCAGTCGATTTCGGGACAGGGGAAATTCACCCCTCCACTTT. It encodes CASSRFRDRGNSPLHF. The chain links TRBV23-1 to TRBJ1-6, with 10 bases that match TRBD1. TRBV23-1 is noted as an ORF with a role that remains uncertain. J gave up 7 bases and V 4 bases, and 7 bases lay outside the gene matches. The CDR3 contains 16 residues.

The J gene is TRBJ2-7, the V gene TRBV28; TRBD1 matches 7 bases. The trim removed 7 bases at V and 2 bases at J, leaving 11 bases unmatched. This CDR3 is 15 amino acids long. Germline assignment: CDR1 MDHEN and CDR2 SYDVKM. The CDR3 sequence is CASTRKLTGTYEQYF. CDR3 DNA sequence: TGTGCCAGCACCCGAAAGCTGACAGGGACCTACGAGCAGTACTTC.

Here the CDR3 reads CASSARDYNQPQHF. The CDR3 bases are TGTGCCAGCAGCGCAAGGGACTACAATCAGCCCCAGCATTTT. This chain joins TRBV11-2 and TRBJ1-5; the D gene is possibly TRBD1 (5 bases). In germline, CDR1 is SGHAT, CDR2 FQNNGV. The V end was cut by 5 bases, the J end by 3 bases, with 11 bases between. This CDR3 comprises 14 residues.

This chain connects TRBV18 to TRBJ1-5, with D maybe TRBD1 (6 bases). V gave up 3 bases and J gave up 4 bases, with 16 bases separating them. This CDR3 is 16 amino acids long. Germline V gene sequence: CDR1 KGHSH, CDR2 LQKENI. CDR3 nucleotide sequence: TGTGCCAGCTCACCGAACGGGGGGGCCATGAATCAGCCCCAGCATTTT. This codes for CASSPNGGAMNQPQHF.

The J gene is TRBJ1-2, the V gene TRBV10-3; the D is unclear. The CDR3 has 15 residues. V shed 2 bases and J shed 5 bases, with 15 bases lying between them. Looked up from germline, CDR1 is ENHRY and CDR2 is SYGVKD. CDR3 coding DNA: TGTGCCATCAGTGAGCGTTCAGGAACTCATTATGGCTACACCTTC. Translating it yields CAISERSGTHYGYTF.

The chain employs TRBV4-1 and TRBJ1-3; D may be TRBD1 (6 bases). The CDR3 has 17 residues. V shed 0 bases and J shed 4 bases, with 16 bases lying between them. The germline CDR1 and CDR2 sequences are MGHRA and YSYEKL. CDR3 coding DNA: TGCGCCAGCAGCCAAGATCATACGACGGGGACAGGAAACACCATATATTTT. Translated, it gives CASSQDHTTGTGNTIYF.

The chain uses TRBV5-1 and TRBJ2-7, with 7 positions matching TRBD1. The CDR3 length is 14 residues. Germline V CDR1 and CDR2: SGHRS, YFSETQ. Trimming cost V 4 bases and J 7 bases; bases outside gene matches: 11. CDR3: CASSTGDSLWEQYF. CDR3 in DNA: TGCGCCAGCAGCACCGGGGACAGCCTTTGGGAGCAGTACTTC.

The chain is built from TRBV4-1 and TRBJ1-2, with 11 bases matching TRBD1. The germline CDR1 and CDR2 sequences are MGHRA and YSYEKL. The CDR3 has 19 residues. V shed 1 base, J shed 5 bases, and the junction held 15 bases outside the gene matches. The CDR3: CASSQVARTGGAPGYGYTF. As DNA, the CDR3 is TGCGCCAGCAGCCAAGTCGCTCGGACAGGGGGCGCCCCGGGTTATGGCTACACCTTC.

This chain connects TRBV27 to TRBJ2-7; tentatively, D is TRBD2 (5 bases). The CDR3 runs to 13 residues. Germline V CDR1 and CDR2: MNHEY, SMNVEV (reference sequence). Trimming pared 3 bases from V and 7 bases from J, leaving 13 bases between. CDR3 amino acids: CASSLGSDREQYF. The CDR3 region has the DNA TGTGCCAGCAGTTTGGGGAGCGACCGGGAGCAGTACTTC.

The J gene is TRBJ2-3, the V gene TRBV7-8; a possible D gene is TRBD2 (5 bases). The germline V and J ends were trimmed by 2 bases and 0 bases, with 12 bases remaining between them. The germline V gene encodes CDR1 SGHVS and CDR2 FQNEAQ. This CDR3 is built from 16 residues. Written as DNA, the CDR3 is TGTGCCAGCAGCTTATATAGCGCCACAAGCACAGATACGCAGTATTTT. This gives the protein CASSLYSATSTDTQYF.

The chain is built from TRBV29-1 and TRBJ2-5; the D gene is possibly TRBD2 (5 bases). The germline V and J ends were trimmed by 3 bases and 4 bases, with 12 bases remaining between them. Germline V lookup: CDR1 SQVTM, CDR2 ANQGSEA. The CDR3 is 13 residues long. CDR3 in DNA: TGCAGCGTTGATGGGCCTCGGGGAGAGACCCAGTACTTC. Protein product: CSVDGPRGETQYF.

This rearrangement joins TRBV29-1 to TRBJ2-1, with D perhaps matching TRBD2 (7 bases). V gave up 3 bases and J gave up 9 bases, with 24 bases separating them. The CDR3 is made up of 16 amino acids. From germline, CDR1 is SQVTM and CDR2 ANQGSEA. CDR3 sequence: CSVEGGREGGRGEQFF. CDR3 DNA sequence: TGCAGCGTTGAGGGTGGGAGAGAGGGGGGGAGGGGTGAGCAGTTCTTC.

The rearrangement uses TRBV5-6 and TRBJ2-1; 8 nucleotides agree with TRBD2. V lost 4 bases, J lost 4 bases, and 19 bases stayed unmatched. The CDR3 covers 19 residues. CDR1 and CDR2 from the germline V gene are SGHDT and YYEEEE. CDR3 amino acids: CASSRFNIATSAIYNEQFF. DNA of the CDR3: TGTGCCAGCAGCCGTTTCAACATAGCGACTAGCGCGATATACAATGAGCAGTTCTTC.

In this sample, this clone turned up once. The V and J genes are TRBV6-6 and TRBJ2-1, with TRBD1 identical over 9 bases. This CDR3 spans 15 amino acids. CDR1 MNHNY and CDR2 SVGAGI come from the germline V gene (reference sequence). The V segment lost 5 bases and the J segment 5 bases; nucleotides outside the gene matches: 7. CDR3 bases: TGTGCCAGCAGTCTGGGACAGGGTTCTCACAATGAGCAGTTCTTC. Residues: CASSLGQGSHNEQFF.

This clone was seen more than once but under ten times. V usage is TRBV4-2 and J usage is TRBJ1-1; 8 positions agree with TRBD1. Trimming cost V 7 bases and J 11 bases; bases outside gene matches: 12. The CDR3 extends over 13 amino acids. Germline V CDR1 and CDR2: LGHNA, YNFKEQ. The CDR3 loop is CASTYRGEGRAFF. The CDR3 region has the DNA TGTGCCAGCACCTACAGGGGGGAGGGAAGGGCTTTCTTT.

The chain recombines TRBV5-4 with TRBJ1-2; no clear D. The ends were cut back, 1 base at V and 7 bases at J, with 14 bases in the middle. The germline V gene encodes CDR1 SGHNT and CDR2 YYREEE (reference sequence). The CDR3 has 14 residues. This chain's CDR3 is CASSLFAGSTGYTF. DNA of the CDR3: TGTGCCAGCAGCTTGTTTGCGGGATCGACTGGCTACACCTTC.

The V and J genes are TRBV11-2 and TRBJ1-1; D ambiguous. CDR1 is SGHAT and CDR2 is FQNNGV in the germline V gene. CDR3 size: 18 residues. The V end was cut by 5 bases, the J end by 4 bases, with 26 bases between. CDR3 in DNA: TGTGCCAGCAGCCTAGGACTTTCGGGGAGGTCGATTCGCACTGAAGCTTTCTTT. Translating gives CASSLGLSGRSIRTEAFF.